The 15 T cell receptor beta chains below all came from one sample that was sequenced in a study of cytomegalovirus exposure and HLA in healthy donors (dated by TCRdb to about 2017). Receptors were amplified or captured by the immunoSEQ multiplex PCR assay. The multiplex PCR relied on a mix of 60 forward primers for TCR Vbeta segments and 13 reverse primers for TCR Jbeta segments. TCRdb limited this immuneACCESS table to in-frame rearrangements with V and J called. A share of clones is missing; checked studies link under half to unresolved V genes, and the rest is unexplained. This sample is represented by some 150,000 clones; 79% of them were singletons. Approximately 6% of the sample rests with the top ten. Sequencing was done on a sample of PBMCs. Receptor source: a man aged 50 to 60 in good health and CMV-seropositive.

V is TRBV5-5 and J is TRBJ2-1, with 8 bases matching TRBD2. Germline V gives CDR1 SGHKS, CDR2 YYEKEE (reference sequence). CDR3 length: 20 amino acids. Trimming at V came to 4 bases and at J to 0 bases, leaving 18 bases not matched to a gene. The CDR3 loop is CASSRLRTDWTSNSYNEQFF. The CDR3 DNA reads TGTGCCAGCAGCCGACTGAGGACAGATTGGACTAGCAACTCCTACAATGAGCAGTTCTTC.

The chain is built from TRBV5-1 and TRBJ2-5, with 11 positions matching TRBD2. The CDR3 totals 16 residues. Germline V gene lookup returns CDR1 SGHRS and CDR2 YFSETQ. J was trimmed by 1 base and V by 2 bases; bases with no gene match: 4. CDR3 in DNA: TGCGCCAGCAGCTTCTTAGCGGGAGGGAGCCAAGAGACCCAGTACTTC. Protein sequence: CASSFLAGGSQETQYF.

The chain links TRBV7-3 to TRBJ1-2; 11 bases line up with TRBD1. V lost 4 bases to trimming and J lost 7 bases; unmatched junction nucleotides: 5. The CDR3 extends over 14 amino acids. The germline V gene encodes CDR1 SGHTA and CDR2 FQGTGA. The CDR3 protein is CASSSRTGGSGYTF. The CDR3 DNA sequence: TGTGCCAGCAGCTCTCGGACAGGGGGCTCTGGCTACACCTTC.

The V gene is TRBV6-5, the J gene TRBJ2-2; D perhaps matches TRBD1 (7 bases). The CDR3 covers 15 residues. V lost 7 bases to trimming and J lost 5 bases, with 17 bases between them. The germline V gene has CDR1 MNHEY and CDR2 SVGAGI. The CDR3 bases are TGTGCCAGCAATAAACCAGGGGGAGGAACCGGGGAGCTGTTTTTT. Translated: CASNKPGGGTGELFF.

This clone has only a few counts. The rearrangement links TRBV2 to TRBJ2-3; a weak D match, TRBD2 (7 bases). V lost 1 base, J lost 8 bases, and 13 bases lay in between. The CDR3 has 14 amino acids. Per germline, CDR1 SNHLY and CDR2 FYNNEI. The CDR3 bases are TGTGCCAGCAGTGAAGGAGGGGGAGGGGGTACGCAGTATTTT. Translating gives CASSEGGGGGTQYF.

The V and J genes are TRBV2 and TRBJ2-5; D is possibly TRBD1 (6 bases). Germline loops: CDR1 SNHLY, CDR2 FYNNEI. This CDR3 has 14 amino acids. V was trimmed by 8 bases and J by 5 bases, leaving 18 bases between them. The chain's CDR3 is CASPGGRGEETQYF. As DNA, the CDR3 is TGTGCCAGCCCGGGCGGCAGGGGTGAGGAGACCCAGTACTTC.

The rearrangement uses TRBV29-1 and TRBJ2-3; tentatively, D is TRBD2 (6 bases). The V gene's germline CDR1 is SQVTM and CDR2 ANQGSEA. V dropped 3 bases and J dropped 3 bases, with 10 bases sitting between them. The CDR3 has 13 residues. The chain's CDR3 is CSVDHGGTDTQYF. As DNA, the CDR3 is TGCAGCGTTGATCATGGGGGGACAGATACGCAGTATTTT.

The V gene is TRBV28, the J gene TRBJ2-7, with 9 bases that match TRBD2. CDR1 and CDR2 from the germline V gene are MDHEN and SYDVKM. The CDR3 is made up of 14 amino acids. With 10 bases clipped from V and 3 bases from J, the junction kept 10 bases outside the gene matches. The CDR3 here is CAIGGGDTVYEQYF. The CDR3 DNA follows: TGTGCCATCGGCGGGGGGGACACAGTCTACGAGCAGTACTTC.

This clone came up once. J is TRBJ2-7 and V is TRBV7-9; the D gene is possibly TRBD2 (7 bases). Germline V gene sequence: CDR1 SEHNR, CDR2 FQNEAQ (reference sequence). V lost 0 bases, J lost 6 bases, and 9 bases lay in between. There are 13 residues in the CDR3. The CDR3 bases are TGTGCCAGCAGCTTAGCGGCGGGGGCCGAGCAGTACTTC. Translating gives CASSLAAGAEQYF.

The chain carries TRBV7-6 and TRBJ1-2; D possibly corresponds to TRBD1 (5 bases). CDR3 length: 15 amino acids. Trimming shortened V by 5 bases and J by 8 bases, and 21 bases separated the two germline ends. Germline lookup yields CDR1 SGHVS and CDR2 FNYEAQ. CDR3 protein: CASSDKLGPTGGYTF. The CDR3 DNA reads as TGTGCCAGCAGCGATAAACTGGGGCCCACCGGGGGCTACACCTTC.

This clone has a single count. The chain is built from TRBV2 and TRBJ2-5; 11 bases map to TRBD1. The J call may be faulty, since TRBJ2-7 better matches the DNA end. Germline assignment: CDR1 SNHLY and CDR2 FYNNEI. The CDR3 length is 13 residues. The CDR3 region is CASDGQGAIEQYF. The CDR3 coding sequence is TGTGCCAGCGATGGACAGGGGGCCATCGAGCAGTACTTC.

This clone came up a few times. The chain uses TRBV5-4 and TRBJ2-2; 8 positions agree with TRBD2. Per the germline V gene, CDR1 is SGHNT and CDR2 is YYREEE (reference sequence). V dropped 5 bases and J dropped 0; count of bases not matched to a gene: 6. The CDR3 extends over 16 amino acids. CDR3 nucleotide sequence: TGTGCCAGCAGAAAGATTAGCGGGGCGAACACCGGGGAGCTGTTTTTT. Its translation: CASRKISGANTGELFF.

The rearrangement uses TRBV29-1 and TRBJ2-3, with D unclear. CDR1 and CDR2 (germline): SQVTM, ANQGSEA. Trimming removed 3 bases from V and 5 bases from J, with 9 bases in between. The CDR3 covers 12 residues. The chain's CDR3 is CSVDGRLDTQYF. In nucleotides, the CDR3 is TGCAGCGTTGATGGGCGATTAGATACGCAGTATTTT.

The chain employs TRBV6-4 and TRBJ2-3, with TRBD2 as a possible D gene (5 bases). Trimming stripped 0 bases from V and 3 bases from J, with 7 bases between. The CDR3 loop spans 14 amino acids. CDR1 and CDR2 (germline): MRHNA, SNTAGT. CDR3 sequence: CASSDSGVTDTQYF. CDR3 coding DNA: TGTGCCAGCAGTGACTCCGGGGTTACAGATACGCAGTATTTT.

The J gene is TRBJ2-7, the V gene TRBV18, with 8 bases that match TRBD1. In germline, CDR1 is KGHSH, CDR2 LQKENI. Losses at the gene ends were 3 bases for V and 5 bases for J; bases not matched to a gene: 6. The CDR3 extends over 14 amino acids. CDR3 DNA: TGTGCCAGCTCACCCGAGACAGGGGAGGACGAGCAGTACTTC. Protein product: CASSPETGEDEQYF.